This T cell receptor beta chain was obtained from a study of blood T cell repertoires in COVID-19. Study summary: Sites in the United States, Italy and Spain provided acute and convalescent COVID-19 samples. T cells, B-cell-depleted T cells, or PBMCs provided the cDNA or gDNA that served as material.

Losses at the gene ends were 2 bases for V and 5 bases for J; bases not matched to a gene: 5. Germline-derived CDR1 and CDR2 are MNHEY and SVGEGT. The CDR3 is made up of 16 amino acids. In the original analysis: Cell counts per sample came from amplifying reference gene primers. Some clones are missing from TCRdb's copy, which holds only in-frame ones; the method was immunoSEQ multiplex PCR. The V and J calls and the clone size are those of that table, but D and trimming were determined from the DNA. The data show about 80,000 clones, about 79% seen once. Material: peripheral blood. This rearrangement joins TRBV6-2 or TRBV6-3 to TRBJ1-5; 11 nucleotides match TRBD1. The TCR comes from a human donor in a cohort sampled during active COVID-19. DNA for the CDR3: TGTGCCAGCAGTTACGTCAGGGGACAGGGGGATCAGCCCCAGCATTTT. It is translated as CASSYVRGQGDQPQHF.